What follows are 15 T cell receptor beta chains derived from one specimen sequenced in a study of CD8 T cells in ankylosing spondylitis. Study-wide results and limits: Ankylosing spondylitis blood appeared to be characterized by a TCR beta motif of 7 to 9 highly homologous variants.

These TCRs' antigens remain unknown. TCRdb redid the calling of the 5' RACE reads with MiXCR, one entry per CDR3 protein. The table records 200,000 to 250,000 distinct CDR3 sequences, 5.5% to 7.5% of them present only once. Sample: blood, either unsorted or a sorted T cell fraction (not recorded which). The receptor set was obtained from a male donor with ankylosing spondylitis.

There are many counts of this clonotype. V is TRBV25-1 and J is TRBJ1-1; 7 bases are a match to TRBD1. This CDR3 region has 15 residues. In germline, CDR1 is MGHDK, CDR2 SYGVNS. After removal of 1 base from V and 2 bases from J, the junction contained 4 bases not matched to a gene. CDR3 sequence reads: CASSEWNRGNTEAFF. CDR3 coding DNA: TGTGCCAGCAGTGAATGGAACAGGGGTAACACTGAAGCTTTCTTT.

This clonotype was seen once. V usage is TRBV20-1 and J usage is TRBJ2-7; 7 bases fit TRBD2. This CDR3 has 15 residues. From germline, CDR1 is DFQATT and CDR2 SNEGSKA (reference sequence). The J segment lost 0 bases and the V segment lost 0 bases, leaving 5 bases of the junction unmatched. The CDR3, as DNA: TGCAGTGCTAGAGACCGGGACTACCCCTCCTACGAGCAGTACTTC. This gives the protein CSARDRDYPSYEQYF.

The chain couples TRBV7-3 to TRBJ2-5; possibly TRBD1 or TRBD2 for D (5 bases each). The germline gives CDR1 SGHTA, CDR2 FQGTGA. CDR3 length: 15 residues. Trimming pared 2 bases from V and 4 bases from J, leaving 14 bases between. The CDR3: CASSLSPRGVETQYF. The CDR3 bases are TGTGCCAGCAGCTTATCCCCACGGGGCGTAGAGACCCAGTACTTC.

This clonotype has more than one count but fewer than ten. The gene calls are TRBV27 and TRBJ2-1, with 9 positions matching TRBD2. CDR3 length: 16 residues. V dropped 0 bases and J dropped 7; count of bases not matched to a gene: 7. Germline V gene sequence: CDR1 MNHEY, CDR2 SMNVEV (reference sequence). DNA for the CDR3: TGTGCCAGCAGTTTATCCGGCGGGGGGGCCTTTAATGAGCAGTTCTTC. It encodes CASSLSGGGAFNEQFF.

This clonotype was detected ten times or more. CDR3 coding DNA: TGTGCCAGCAGCCTGAGCGGGACCAACACCGGGGAGCTGTTTTTT. This sequence encodes CASSLSGTNTGELFF. The chain has TRBV7-9 and TRBJ2-2; 7 nucleotides align to TRBD2. The junction had 5 bases not matched to a gene; V was cut back by 5 bases and J by 2 bases. CDR1 is SEHNR and CDR2 is FQNEAQ in the germline V gene (reference sequence). The CDR3 covers 15 residues.

The table lists this clonotype with a few counts. The rearrangement links TRBV11-2 to TRBJ2-5; D is tentatively TRBD1 or TRBD2 (6 bases each). Germline CDR1 and CDR2: SGHAT and FQNNGV. Trimming removed 1 base from V and 5 bases from J, with 11 bases in between. CDR3 length: 14 amino acids. DNA of the CDR3: TGTGCCAGCAGCTTAGGGGGGGCGCTGGAGACCCAGTACTTC. Translating gives CASSLGGALETQYF. The variable domain in full, with the rest retrieved from reference TRBV11-2 and TRBJ2-5, is EAGVAQSPRYKIIEKRQSVAFWCNPISGHATLYWYQQILGQGPKLLIQFQNNGVVDDSQLPKDRFSAERLKGVDSTLKIQPAKLEDSAVYLCASSLGGALETQYFGPGTRLLVL.

This clonotype was recorded a few times. This sequence joins TRBV30 and TRBJ2-5; D unclear. The germline V gene encodes CDR1 GTSNPN and CDR2 SVGIG (reference sequence). The CDR3 loop spans 13 amino acids. V lost 4 bases to trimming and J lost 4 bases, with 13 bases between them. The CDR3 DNA follows: TGTGCCTGGACACTTTCCGGACCAGAGACCCAGTACTTC. Translated: CAWTLSGPETQYF.

This clonotype came up many times. The chain links TRBV7-2 to TRBJ2-7; no clear D. The CDR3 runs 13 residues. The germline V gene has CDR1 SGHTA and CDR2 FQGNSA. The V end was cut by 5 bases, the J end by 7 bases, with 15 bases between. The CDR3 nucleotides are TGTGCCAGCAGCCAAGGGCGGATCAGTGAGCAGTACTTC. The encoded protein is CASSQGRISEQYF.

The rearrangement joins TRBV11-2 to TRBJ2-1; 8 bases fit TRBD2. V was clipped by 2 bases and J by 2 bases; unmatched bases: 11. The CDR3 contains 18 residues. The germline V gene encodes CDR1 SGHAT and CDR2 FQNNGV. As DNA, the CDR3 is TGTGCCAGCAGCTTAAAGGACCTAGCGGGCTCTCCCTACAATGAGCAGTTCTTC. The encoded protein is CASSLKDLAGSPYNEQFF.

Ten or more counts support this clonotype. The chain joins TRBV7-9 to TRBJ2-5, with D tentatively TRBD1 (6 bases). The CDR3 runs 14 residues. V dropped 1 base and J dropped 4 bases, with 10 bases sitting between them. Germline V gene lookup returns CDR1 SEHNR and CDR2 FQNEAQ (reference sequence). Here the CDR3 reads CASSLGDITETQYF. The DNA of the CDR3 is TGTGCCAGCAGCTTAGGGGACATTACAGAGACCCAGTACTTC.

This clonotype was found many times. This sequence joins TRBV7-9 and TRBJ1-2; D gene ambiguous. Trimming stripped 6 bases from V and 4 bases from J, with 9 bases between. The CDR3 loop spans 12 amino acids. The germline CDR1 and CDR2 sequences are SEHNR and FQNEAQ (reference sequence). The CDR3 spells CASRQPPYGYTF. The CDR3 nucleotides are TGTGCCAGCAGACAGCCCCCCTATGGCTACACCTTC.

The table lists this clonotype with many counts. The V gene is TRBV29-1, the J gene TRBJ2-1; D ambiguous. The CDR3 loop spans 14 amino acids. Trimming removed 4 bases from V and 0 bases from J, with 10 bases in between. The germline V gene encodes CDR1 SQVTM and CDR2 ANQGSEA. The CDR3 DNA is TGCAGCGTTGTGCCGACCATCTCCTACAATGAGCAGTTCTTC. Translation: CSVVPTISYNEQFF.

This clonotype was recorded many times. CDR3: CSARVLAGPNEQFF. The CDR3 DNA follows: TGCAGTGCTAGAGTGTTAGCGGGTCCCAATGAGCAGTTCTTC. J is TRBJ2-1 and V is TRBV20-1; 7 nucleotides align to TRBD2. V trimming: 1 base; J trimming: 6 bases; junction bases outside the gene matches: 6. The CDR3 totals 14 residues. Germline V gene sequence: CDR1 DFQATT, CDR2 SNEGSKA (reference sequence).

This clonotype was counted ten times or more. The chain joins TRBV12-3 or TRBV12-4 to TRBJ2-7; D remains ambiguous. V was pared by 10 bases and J by 1 base, with 14 bases between. The CDR3 spans 13 residues. CDR3 region: CAIRTQASYEQYF. CDR3 DNA sequence: TGTGCCATCCGGACCCAAGCTTCCTACGAGCAGTACTTC.

In its sample, this clonotype was seen a few times. V is TRBV20-1 and J is TRBJ2-2, with 7 bases matching TRBD2. The germline CDR1 and CDR2 sequences are DFQATT and SNEGSKA (reference sequence). This CDR3 has 15 amino acids. V trimming: 6 bases; J trimming: 4 bases; junction bases outside the gene matches: 11. Written as DNA, the CDR3 is TGCAGTGCCACCTATGCGCTAGCGGTCACCGGGGAGCTGTTTTTT. Encoded protein: CSATYALAVTGELFF.